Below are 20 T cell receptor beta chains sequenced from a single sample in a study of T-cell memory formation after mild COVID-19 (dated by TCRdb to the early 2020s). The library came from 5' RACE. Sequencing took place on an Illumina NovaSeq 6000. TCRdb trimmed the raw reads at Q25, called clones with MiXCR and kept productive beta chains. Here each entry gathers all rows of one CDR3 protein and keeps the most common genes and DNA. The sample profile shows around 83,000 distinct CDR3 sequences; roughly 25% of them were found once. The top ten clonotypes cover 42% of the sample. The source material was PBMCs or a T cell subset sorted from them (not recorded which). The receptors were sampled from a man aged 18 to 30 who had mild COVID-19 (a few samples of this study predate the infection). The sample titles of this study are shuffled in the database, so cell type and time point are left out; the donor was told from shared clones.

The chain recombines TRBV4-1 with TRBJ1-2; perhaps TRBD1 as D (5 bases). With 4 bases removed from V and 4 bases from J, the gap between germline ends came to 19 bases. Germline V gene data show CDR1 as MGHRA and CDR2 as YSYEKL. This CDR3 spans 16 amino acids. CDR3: CASSPSRLGGVYGYTF. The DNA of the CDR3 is TGCGCCAGCAGCCCTTCTCGTCTCGGGGGGGTCTATGGCTACACCTTC.

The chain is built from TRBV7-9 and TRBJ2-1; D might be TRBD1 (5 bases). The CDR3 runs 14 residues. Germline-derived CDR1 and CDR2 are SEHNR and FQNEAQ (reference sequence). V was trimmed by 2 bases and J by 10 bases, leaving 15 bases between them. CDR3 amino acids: CASSLSGQGWEQFF. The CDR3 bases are TGTGCCAGCAGCTTATCGGGCCAGGGCTGGGAGCAGTTCTTC.

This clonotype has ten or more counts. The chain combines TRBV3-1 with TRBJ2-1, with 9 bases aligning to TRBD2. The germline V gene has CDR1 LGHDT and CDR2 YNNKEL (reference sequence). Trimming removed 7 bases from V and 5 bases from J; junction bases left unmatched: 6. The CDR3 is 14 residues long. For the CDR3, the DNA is TGTGCCAGCAAAGCGGGGGGAGGCAACAATGAGCAGTTCTTC. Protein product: CASKAGGGNNEQFF.

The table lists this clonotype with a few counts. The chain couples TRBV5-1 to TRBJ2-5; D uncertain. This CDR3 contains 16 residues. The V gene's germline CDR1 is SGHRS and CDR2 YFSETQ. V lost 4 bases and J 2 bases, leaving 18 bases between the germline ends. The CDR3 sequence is CASSPLAGRSQETQYF. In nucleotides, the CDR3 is TGCGCCAGCAGCCCCCTGGCCGGACGGAGTCAAGAGACCCAGTACTTC. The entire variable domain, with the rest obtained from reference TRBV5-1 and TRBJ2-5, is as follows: KAGVTQTPRYLIKTRGQQVTLSCSPISGHRSVSWYQQTPGQGLQFLFEYFSETQRNKGNFPGRFSGRQFSNSRSEMNVSTLELGDSALYLCASSPLAGRSQETQYFGPGTRLLVL.

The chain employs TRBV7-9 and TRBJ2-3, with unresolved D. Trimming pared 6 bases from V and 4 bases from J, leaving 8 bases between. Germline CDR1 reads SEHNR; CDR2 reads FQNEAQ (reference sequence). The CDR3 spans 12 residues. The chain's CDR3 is CASRPTADTQYF. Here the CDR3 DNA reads TGTGCCAGCAGACCCACAGCAGATACGCAGTATTTT.

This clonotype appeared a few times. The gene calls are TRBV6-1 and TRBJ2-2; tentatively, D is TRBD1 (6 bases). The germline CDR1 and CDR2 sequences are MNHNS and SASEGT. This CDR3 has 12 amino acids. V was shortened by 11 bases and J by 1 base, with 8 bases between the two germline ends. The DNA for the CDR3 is TGTGCCCTGGGACAGAACACCGGGGAGCTGTTTTTT. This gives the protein CALGQNTGELFF.

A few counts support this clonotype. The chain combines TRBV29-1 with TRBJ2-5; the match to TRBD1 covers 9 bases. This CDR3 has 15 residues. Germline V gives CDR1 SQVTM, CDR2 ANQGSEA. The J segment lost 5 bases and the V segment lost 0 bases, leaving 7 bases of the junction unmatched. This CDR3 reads CSVEDRDRAWETQYF. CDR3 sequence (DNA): TGCAGCGTTGAAGACCGGGACAGGGCTTGGGAGACCCAGTACTTC.

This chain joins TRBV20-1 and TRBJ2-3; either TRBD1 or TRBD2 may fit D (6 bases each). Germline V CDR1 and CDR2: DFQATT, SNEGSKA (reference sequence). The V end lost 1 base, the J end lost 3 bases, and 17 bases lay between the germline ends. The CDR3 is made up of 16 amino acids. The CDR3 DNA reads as TGCAGTGCTAGAGGAGGGGGGATTAGCTGGACAGATACGCAGTATTTT. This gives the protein CSARGGGISWTDTQYF.

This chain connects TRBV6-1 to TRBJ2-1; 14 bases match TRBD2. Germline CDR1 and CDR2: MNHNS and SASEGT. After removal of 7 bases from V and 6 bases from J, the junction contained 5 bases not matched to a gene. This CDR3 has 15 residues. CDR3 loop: CASILTSGGANEQFF. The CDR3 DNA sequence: TGTGCCAGCATTTTGACTAGCGGGGGGGCCAATGAGCAGTTCTTC.

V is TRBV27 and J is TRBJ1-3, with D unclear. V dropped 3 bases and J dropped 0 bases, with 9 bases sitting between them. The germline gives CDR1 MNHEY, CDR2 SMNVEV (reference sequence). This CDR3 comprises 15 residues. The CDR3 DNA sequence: TGTGCCAGCAGTTTGAGTATTAGCTCTGGAAACACCATATATTTT. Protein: CASSLSISSGNTIYF.

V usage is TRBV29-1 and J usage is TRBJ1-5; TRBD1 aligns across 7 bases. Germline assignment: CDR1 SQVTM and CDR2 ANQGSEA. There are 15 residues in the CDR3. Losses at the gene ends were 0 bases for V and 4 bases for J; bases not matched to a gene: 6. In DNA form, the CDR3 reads TGCAGCGTTGAAGAAGGGCAGGGGGGGAATCAGCCCCAGCATTTT. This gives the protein CSVEEGQGGNQPQHF.

The CDR3, as DNA: TGTGCCAGCAGTCCGGGACTCAGCAATGAGCAGTTCTTC. Translated, it gives CASSPGLSNEQFF. The chain carries TRBV12-3 or TRBV12-4 and TRBJ2-1, with D possibly being TRBD2 (6 bases). The CDR3 covers 13 residues. Trimming took 5 bases from V and 6 from J, leaving 11 bases between them.

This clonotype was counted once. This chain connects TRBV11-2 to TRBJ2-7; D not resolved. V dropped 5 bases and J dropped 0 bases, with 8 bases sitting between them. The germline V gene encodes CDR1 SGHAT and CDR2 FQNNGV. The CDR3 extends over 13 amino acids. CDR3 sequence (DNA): TGTGCCAGCAGCCCCGGCCTCTCCTACGAGCAGTACGTC. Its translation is CASSPGLSYEQYV.

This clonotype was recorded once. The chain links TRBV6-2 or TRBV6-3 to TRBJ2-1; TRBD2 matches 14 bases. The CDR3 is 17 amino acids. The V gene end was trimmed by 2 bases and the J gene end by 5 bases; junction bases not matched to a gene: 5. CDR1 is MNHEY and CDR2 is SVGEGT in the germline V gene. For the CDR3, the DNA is TGTGCCAGCAGTTACCCTGAGACTAGCGGGGGGGACAATGAGCAGTTCTTC. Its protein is CASSYPETSGGDNEQFF.

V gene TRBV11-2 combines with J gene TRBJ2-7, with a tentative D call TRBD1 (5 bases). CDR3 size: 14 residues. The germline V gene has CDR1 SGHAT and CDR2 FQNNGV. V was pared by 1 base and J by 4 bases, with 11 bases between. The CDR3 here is CASSLARVGYEQYF. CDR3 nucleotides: TGTGCCAGCAGCTTAGCCAGGGTAGGGTACGAGCAGTACTTC.

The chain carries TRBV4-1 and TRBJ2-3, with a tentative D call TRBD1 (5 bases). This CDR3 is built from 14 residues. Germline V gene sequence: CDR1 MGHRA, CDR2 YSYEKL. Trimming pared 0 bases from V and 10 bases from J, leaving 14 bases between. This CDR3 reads CASSQDMTARPQYF. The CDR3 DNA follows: TGCGCCAGCAGCCAAGATATGACAGCACGGCCGCAGTATTTT.

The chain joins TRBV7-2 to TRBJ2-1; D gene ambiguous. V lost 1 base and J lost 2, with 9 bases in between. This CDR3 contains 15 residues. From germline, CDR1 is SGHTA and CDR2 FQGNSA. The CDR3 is CASSLGTGPYNEQFF. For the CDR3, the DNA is TGTGCCAGCAGCTTAGGGACGGGTCCCTACAATGAGCAGTTCTTC.

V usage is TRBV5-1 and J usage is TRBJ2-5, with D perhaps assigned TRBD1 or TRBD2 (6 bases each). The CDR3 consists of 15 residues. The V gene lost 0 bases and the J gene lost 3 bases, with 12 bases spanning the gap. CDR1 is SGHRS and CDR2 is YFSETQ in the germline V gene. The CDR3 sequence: CASSLAGGDKETQYF. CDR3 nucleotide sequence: TGCGCCAGCAGCTTGGCCGGCGGGGACAAAGAGACCCAGTACTTC.

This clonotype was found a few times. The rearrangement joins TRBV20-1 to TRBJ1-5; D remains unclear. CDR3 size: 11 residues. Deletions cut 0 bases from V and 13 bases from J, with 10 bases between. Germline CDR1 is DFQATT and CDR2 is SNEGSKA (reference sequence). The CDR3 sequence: CSARDLWAQHF. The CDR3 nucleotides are TGCAGTGCTAGAGATCTCTGGGCTCAGCATTTT.

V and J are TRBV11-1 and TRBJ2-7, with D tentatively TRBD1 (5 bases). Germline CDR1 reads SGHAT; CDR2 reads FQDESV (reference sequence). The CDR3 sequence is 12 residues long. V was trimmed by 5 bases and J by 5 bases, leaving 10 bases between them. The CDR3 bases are TGTGCCAGCAGCCTAATACAGGACGAGCAGTACTTC. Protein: CASSLIQDEQYF.